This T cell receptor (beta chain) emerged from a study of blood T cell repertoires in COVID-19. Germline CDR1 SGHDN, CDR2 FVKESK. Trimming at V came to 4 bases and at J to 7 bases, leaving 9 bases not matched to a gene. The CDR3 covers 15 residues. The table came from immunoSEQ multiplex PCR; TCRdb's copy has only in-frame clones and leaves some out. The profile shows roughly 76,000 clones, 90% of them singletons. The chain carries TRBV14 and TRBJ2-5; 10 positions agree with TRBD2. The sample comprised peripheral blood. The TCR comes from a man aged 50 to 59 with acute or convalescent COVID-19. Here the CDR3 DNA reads TGTGCCAGCAGCCGCCCAGCTAGCGGGAGTTGGACCCAGTACTTC. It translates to CASSRPASGSWTQYF.